Below are 21 T cell receptor beta chains sequenced from a single sample in a study of T-cell memory formation after mild COVID-19. TCRdb re-called the 5' RACE reads with MiXCR, one entry per CDR3 protein. This sample has 300,000 to 350,000 distinct CDR3 sequences, with roughly 13% found just once. Sequencing was carried out using PBMCs or a T cell subset sorted from them (not recorded which). The receptors shown here come from a man aged 18 to 35 who had mild COVID-19 (a few samples of this study predate the infection). Cell type and time point are not known.

V usage is TRBV11-2 and J usage is TRBJ2-1; 10 bases map to TRBD2. Germline V lookup: CDR1 SGHAT, CDR2 FQNNGV. The V and J ends lost 4 bases and 7 bases, in that order; junction bases with no gene match: 10. The CDR3 has 16 residues. The CDR3 sequence is CASSSYLAGEGNEQFF. In DNA, the CDR3 is TGTGCCAGCAGCTCCTATCTAGCGGGGGAAGGTAATGAGCAGTTCTTC.

The sample holds one count of this clonotype. The chain combines TRBV4-1 with TRBJ2-5; weak D call: TRBD1 (6 bases). Germline V lookup: CDR1 MGHRA, CDR2 YSYEKL. Trimming pared 4 bases from V and 6 bases from J, leaving 18 bases between. There are 15 residues in the CDR3. In nucleotides, the CDR3 is TGCGCCAGCAGCCCCCGGACGCAGGGGTTGCAGACCCAGTACTTC. Its protein product is CASSPRTQGLQTQYF.

This sequence joins TRBV4-1 and TRBJ1-6; 8 nucleotides align to TRBD1. This CDR3 region has 14 residues. V shed 5 bases, J shed 12 bases, and the junction held 9 bases outside the gene matches. Germline V lookup: CDR1 MGHRA, CDR2 YSYEKL. CDR3 coding DNA: TGCGCCAGCAGCAGCGCCGGGACAGGAATACCCCTCCACTTT. This translates into CASSSAGTGIPLHF.

There are a few counts of this clonotype. The chain employs TRBV12-3 or TRBV12-4 and TRBJ2-3; D gene ambiguous. The CDR3 runs 11 residues. The V end was cut by 0 bases, the J end by 8 bases, with 3 bases between. CDR3 nucleotide sequence: TGTGCCAGCAGTTTAGCTCTTACGCAGTATTTT. Protein product: CASSLALTQYF.

This clonotype has only a few counts. This chain connects TRBV10-3 to TRBJ2-7; possible D gene TRBD2, 6 bases. The CDR3 extends over 13 amino acids. Germline assignment: CDR1 ENHRY and CDR2 SYGVKD. The germline V and J ends were trimmed by 4 bases and 5 bases, with 12 bases remaining between them. The DNA for the CDR3 is TGTGCCATCAGTGGGAGGGGCGGCGACGAGCAGTACGTC. It is translated as CAISGRGGDEQYV.

This clonotype has only a few counts. The J gene is TRBJ2-7, the V gene TRBV7-2; TRBD1 matches at 7 bases. CDR1 is SGHTA, CDR2 FQGNSA, per germline. J gave up 5 bases and V 5 bases, and 12 bases lay outside the gene matches. This CDR3 is built from 15 residues. The CDR3 loop reads CASSGWELQGNEQYF. DNA of the CDR3: TGTGCCAGCAGCGGTTGGGAACTACAGGGGAACGAGCAGTACTTC.

The chain joins TRBV6-1 to TRBJ1-2, with 11 bases fitting TRBD1. The CDR3 is 15 amino acids. V trimming: 7 bases; J trimming: 1 base; junction bases outside the gene matches: 5. Per the germline V gene, CDR1 is MNHNS and CDR2 is SASEGT. CDR3 nucleotide sequence: TGTGCCAGCAATGTCGGGACAGGGGGTAACTATGGCTACACCTTC. It yields the protein CASNVGTGGNYGYTF.

The chain uses TRBV4-1 and TRBJ2-6; the D is unclear. From germline, CDR1 is MGHRA and CDR2 YSYEKL. CDR3 length: 17 amino acids. V shed 0 bases and J shed 0 bases, with 9 bases lying between them. The CDR3 sequence: CASSQESPSSGANVLTF. For the CDR3, the DNA is TGCGCCAGCAGCCAAGAATCGCCAAGCTCTGGGGCCAACGTCCTGACTTTC.

The gene calls are TRBV6-2 or TRBV6-3 and TRBJ2-3, with 10 positions matching TRBD2. The V gene end was trimmed by 5 bases and the J gene end by 5 bases; junction bases not matched to a gene: 1. In germline, CDR1 is MNHEY, CDR2 SVGEGT. The CDR3 contains 13 residues. CDR3 in amino acids: CASSRLAGDTQYF. CDR3 in DNA: TGTGCCAGCAGTCGACTAGCGGGAGATACGCAGTATTTT.

This clonotype was seen a few times. V is TRBV7-9 and J is TRBJ2-1; tentative D call: TRBD1 (6 bases). Germline V gives CDR1 SEHNR, CDR2 FQNEAQ (reference sequence). Trimming pared 7 bases from V and 6 bases from J, leaving 16 bases between. The CDR3 contains 14 residues. The CDR3 sequence: CASTLGHLGNEQFF. The CDR3 DNA follows: TGTGCCAGCACCCTGGGACACCTGGGCAATGAGCAGTTCTTC.

This clonotype was detected only a few times. The chain is built from TRBV12-3 or TRBV12-4 and TRBJ1-5; D gene ambiguous. The CDR3 contains 15 residues. Trimming cost V 3 bases and J 1 base, with 10 bases left between them. Here the CDR3 DNA reads TGTGCCAGCAGTTTGGTCAGGTCGAGCAATCAGCCCCAGCATTTT. It translates to CASSLVRSSNQPQHF.

This clonotype was counted a few times. The rearrangement links TRBV3-1 to TRBJ2-7; D might be TRBD2 (5 bases). V was cut by 4 bases and J by 1 base, with 8 bases left in between. The CDR3 has 13 amino acids. The germline gives CDR1 LGHDT, CDR2 YNNKEL (reference sequence). The CDR3 region is CASSRPGSYEQYF. The CDR3 nucleotides read TGTGCCAGCAGCCGCCCGGGATCCTACGAGCAGTACTTC.

CDR3 bases: TGCAGTGCTCCGCTACCCAAAGGAATTTCAGATACGCAGTATTTT. Translating gives CSAPLPKGISDTQYF. The chain carries TRBV20-1 and TRBJ2-3; D remains ambiguous. Germline assignment: CDR1 DFQATT and CDR2 SNEGSKA (reference sequence). The CDR3 extends over 15 amino acids. Trimming stripped 5 bases from V and 4 bases from J, with 19 bases between.

This sequence joins TRBV7-2 and TRBJ1-5; no firm D call. Germline V lookup: CDR1 SGHTA, CDR2 FQGNSA. The ends were cut back, 5 bases at V and 8 bases at J, with 10 bases in the middle. The CDR3 length is 12 residues. For the CDR3, the DNA is TGTGCCAGCAGCAATTATCTTGAGCCCCAGCATTTT. Translation: CASSNYLEPQHF.

This chain connects TRBV7-2 to TRBJ1-4; D gene ambiguous. Germline lookup yields CDR1 SGHTA and CDR2 FQGNSA. The CDR3 contains 11 residues. V was pared by 4 bases and J by 7 bases, with 4 bases between. This CDR3 is CASSSSEKLFF. In DNA form, the CDR3 reads TGTGCCAGCAGCTCCAGTGAAAAACTGTTTTTT. Using reference TRBV7-2 and TRBJ1-4 for the parts outside the CDR3, the full variable domain is GAGVSQSPSNKVTEKGKDVELRCDPISGHTALYWYRQSLGQGLEFLIYFQGNSAPDKSGLPSDRFSAERTGGSVSTLTIQRTQQEDSAVYLCASSSSEKLFFGSGTQLSVL.

The CDR3 coding sequence is TGTGCCACCAGTGTCGGGGGGGTAGGGTCAGATACGCAGTATTTT. This translates into CATSVGGVGSDTQYF. The chain is built from TRBV24-1 and TRBJ2-3; 8 nucleotides line up with TRBD2. CDR1 is KGHDR and CDR2 is SFDVKD in the germline V gene. The CDR3 is 15 residues long. V shed 5 bases and J 4 bases; nucleotides not matched to a gene: 7.

The chain links TRBV6-2 or TRBV6-3 to TRBJ1-6, with D perhaps matching TRBD1 (5 bases). V dropped 6 bases and J dropped 10 bases, with 13 bases sitting between them. The CDR3 is made up of 13 amino acids. The V gene's germline CDR1 is MNHEY and CDR2 SVGEGT. The chain's CDR3 is CASRAQGDSPLHF. Here the CDR3 DNA reads TGTGCCAGCAGAGCACAAGGGGACTCACCCCTCCACTTT.

This chain uses TRBV5-6 with TRBJ2-7; tentatively, D is TRBD1 or TRBD2 (6 bases each). Germline V gives CDR1 SGHDT, CDR2 YYEEEE. The CDR3 spans 14 residues. Trimming left V 4 bases short and J 6 bases short, with 17 bases between. The CDR3 DNA reads as TGTGCCAGCAGCAACCCGGGGGACAATCGCGAGCAGTACTTC. Translating gives CASSNPGDNREQYF.

The table lists this clonotype with a few counts. CDR3 loop: CASSPRSTFKTNLYGYTF. As DNA, the CDR3 is TGTGCCAGCAGCCCTAGGTCCACTTTCAAAACAAACCTCTATGGCTACACCTTC. The chain joins TRBV7-2 to TRBJ1-2, with D unresolved. CDR1 is SGHTA, CDR2 FQGNSA, per germline. The CDR3 is 18 residues long. Trimming left V 5 bases short and J 4 bases short, with 26 bases between.

This rearrangement joins TRBV10-3 to TRBJ1-1; TRBD1 matches 8 bases. Losses at the gene ends were 4 bases for V and 3 bases for J; bases not matched to a gene: 7. This CDR3 region has 15 residues. Looked up from germline, CDR1 is ENHRY and CDR2 is SYGVKD. In nucleotides, the CDR3 is TGTGCCATCAGTGGGACAGGGAGGTTTGACACTGAAGCTTTCTTT. Protein product: CAISGTGRFDTEAFF.

The rearrangement joins TRBV15 to TRBJ1-4, with D perhaps TRBD1 (5 bases). V dropped 1 base and J dropped 6 bases, with 15 bases sitting between them. The germline V gene encodes CDR1 LNHNV and CDR2 YYDKDF (reference sequence). The CDR3 totals 16 residues. The CDR3 region has the DNA TGTGCCACCAGCAGAGCAGGGTCCCTTTGGGATGAAAAACTGTTTTTT. It specifies CATSRAGSLWDEKLFF.